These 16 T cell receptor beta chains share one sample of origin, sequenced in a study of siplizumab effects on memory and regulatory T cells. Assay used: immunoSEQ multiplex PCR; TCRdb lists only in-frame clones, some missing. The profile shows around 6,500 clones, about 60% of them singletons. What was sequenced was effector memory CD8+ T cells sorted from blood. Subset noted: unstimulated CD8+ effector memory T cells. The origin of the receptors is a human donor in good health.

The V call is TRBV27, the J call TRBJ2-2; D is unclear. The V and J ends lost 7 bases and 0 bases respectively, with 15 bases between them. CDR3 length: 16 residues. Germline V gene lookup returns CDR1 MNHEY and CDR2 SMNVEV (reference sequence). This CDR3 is CASIGLGPPNTGELFF. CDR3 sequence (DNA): TGTGCCAGCATCGGGCTCGGCCCACCGAACACCGGGGAGCTGTTTTTT.

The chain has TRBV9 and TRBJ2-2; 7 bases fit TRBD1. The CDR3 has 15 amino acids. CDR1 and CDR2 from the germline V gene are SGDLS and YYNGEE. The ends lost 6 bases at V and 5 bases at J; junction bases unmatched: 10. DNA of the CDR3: TGTGCCAGCACCCCGGGGACAGCTGCGACCGGGGAGCTGTTTTTT. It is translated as CASTPGTAATGELFF.

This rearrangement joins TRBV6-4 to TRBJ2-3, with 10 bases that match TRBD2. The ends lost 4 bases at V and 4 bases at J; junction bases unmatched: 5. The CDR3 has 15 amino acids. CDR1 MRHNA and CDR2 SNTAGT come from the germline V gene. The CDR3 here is CASSGGAGGPDTQYF. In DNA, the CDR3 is TGTGCCAGCAGTGGAGGAGCGGGGGGGCCAGATACGCAGTATTTT.

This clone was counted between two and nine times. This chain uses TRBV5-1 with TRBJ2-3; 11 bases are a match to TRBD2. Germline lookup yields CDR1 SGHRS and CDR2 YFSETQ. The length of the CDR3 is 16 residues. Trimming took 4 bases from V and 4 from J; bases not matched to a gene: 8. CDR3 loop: CASSQETSGAADTQYF. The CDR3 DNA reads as TGCGCCAGCAGCCAAGAGACTAGCGGGGCTGCAGATACGCAGTATTTT.

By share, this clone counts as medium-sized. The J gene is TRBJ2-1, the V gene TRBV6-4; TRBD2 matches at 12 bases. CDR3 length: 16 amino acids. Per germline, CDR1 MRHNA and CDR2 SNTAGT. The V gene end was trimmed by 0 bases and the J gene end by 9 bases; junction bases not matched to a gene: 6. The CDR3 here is CASSDSASGGAGEQFF. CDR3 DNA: TGTGCCAGCAGTGACTCGGCTAGCGGGGGGGCGGGTGAGCAGTTCTTC.

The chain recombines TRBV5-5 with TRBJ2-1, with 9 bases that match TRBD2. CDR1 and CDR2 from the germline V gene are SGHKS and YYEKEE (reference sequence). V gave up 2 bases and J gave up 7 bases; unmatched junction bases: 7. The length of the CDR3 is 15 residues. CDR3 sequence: CASSLSSGESNEQFF. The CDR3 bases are TGTGCCAGCAGCTTATCTAGCGGGGAGTCTAATGAGCAGTTCTTC.

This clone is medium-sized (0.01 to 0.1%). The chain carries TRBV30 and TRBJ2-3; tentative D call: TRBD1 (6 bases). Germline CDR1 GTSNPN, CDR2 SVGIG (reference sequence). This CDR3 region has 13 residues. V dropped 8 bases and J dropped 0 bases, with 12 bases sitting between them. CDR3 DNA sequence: TGTGCCGGACAGCCTTACAGCACAGATACGCAGTATTTT. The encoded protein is CAGQPYSTDTQYF.

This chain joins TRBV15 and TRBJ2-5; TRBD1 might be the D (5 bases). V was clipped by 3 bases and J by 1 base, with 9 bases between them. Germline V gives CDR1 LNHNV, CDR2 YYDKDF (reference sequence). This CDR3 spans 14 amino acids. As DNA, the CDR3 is TGTGCCACCAGCAGTTTCGACAGCCAAGAGACCCAGTACTTC. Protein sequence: CATSSFDSQETQYF.

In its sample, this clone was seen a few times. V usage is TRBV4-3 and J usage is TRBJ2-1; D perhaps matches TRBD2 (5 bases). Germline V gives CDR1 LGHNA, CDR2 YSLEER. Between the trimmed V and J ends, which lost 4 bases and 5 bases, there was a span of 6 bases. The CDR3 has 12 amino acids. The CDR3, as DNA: TGCGCCAGCAGCCCGACTAACAATGAGCAGTTCTTC. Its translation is CASSPTNNEQFF.

CDR3 protein: CASSLTKPVPWDGYTF. The DNA of the CDR3 is TGTGCCAGCAGTTTAACGAAACCGGTCCCCTGGGATGGCTACACCTTC. This chain connects TRBV27 to TRBJ1-2, with D unresolved. Per the germline V gene, CDR1 is MNHEY and CDR2 is SMNVEV (reference sequence). Trimming stripped 2 bases from V and 6 bases from J, with 19 bases between. The CDR3 has 16 amino acids.

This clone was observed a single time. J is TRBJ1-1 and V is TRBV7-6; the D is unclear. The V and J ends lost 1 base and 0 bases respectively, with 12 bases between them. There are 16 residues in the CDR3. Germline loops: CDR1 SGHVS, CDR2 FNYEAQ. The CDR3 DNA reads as TGTGCCAGCAGCTTAGAGACATTCTTCATGAACACTGAAGCTTTCTTT. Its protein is CASSLETFFMNTEAFF.

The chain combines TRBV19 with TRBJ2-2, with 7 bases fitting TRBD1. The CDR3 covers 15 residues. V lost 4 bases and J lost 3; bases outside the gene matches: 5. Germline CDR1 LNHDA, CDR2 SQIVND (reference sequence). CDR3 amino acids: CASSSPDRDTGELFF. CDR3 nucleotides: TGTGCCAGTAGTAGCCCCGACAGGGACACCGGGGAGCTGTTTTTT.

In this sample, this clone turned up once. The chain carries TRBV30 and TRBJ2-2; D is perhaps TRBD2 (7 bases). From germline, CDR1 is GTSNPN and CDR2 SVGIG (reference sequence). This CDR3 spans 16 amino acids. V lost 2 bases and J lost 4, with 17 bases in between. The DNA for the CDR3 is TGTGCCTGGAGTATAACCCGGGGGGCGGGCACCGGGGAGCTGTTTTTT. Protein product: CAWSITRGAGTGELFF. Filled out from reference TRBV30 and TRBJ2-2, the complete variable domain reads SQTIHQWPATLVQPVGSPLSLECTVEGTSNPNLYWYRQAAGRGLQLLFYSVGIGQISSEVPQNLSASRPQDRQFILSSKKLLLSDSGFYLCAWSITRGAGTGELFFGEGSRLTVL.

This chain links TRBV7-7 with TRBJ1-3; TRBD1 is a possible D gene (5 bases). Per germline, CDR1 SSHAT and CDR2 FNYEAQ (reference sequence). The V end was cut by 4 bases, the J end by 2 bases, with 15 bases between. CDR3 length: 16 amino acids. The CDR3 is CASSSHGGSAGNTIYF. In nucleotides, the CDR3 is TGTGCCAGCAGCTCCCACGGGGGGTCTGCTGGAAACACCATATATTTT.

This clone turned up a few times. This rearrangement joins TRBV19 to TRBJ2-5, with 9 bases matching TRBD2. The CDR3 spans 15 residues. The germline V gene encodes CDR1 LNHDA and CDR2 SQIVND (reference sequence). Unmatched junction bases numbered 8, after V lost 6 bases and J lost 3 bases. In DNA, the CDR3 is TGTGCCAGTAGCTTCGGGTCTAGCGGGGAAGAGACCCAGTACTTC. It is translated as CASSFGSSGEETQYF. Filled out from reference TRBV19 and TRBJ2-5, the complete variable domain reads DGGITQSPKYLFRKEGQNVTLSCEQNLNHDAMYWYRQDPGQGLRLIYYSQIVNDFQKGDIAEGYSVSREKKESFPLTVTSAQKNPTAFYLCASSFGSSGEETQYFGPGTRLLVL.

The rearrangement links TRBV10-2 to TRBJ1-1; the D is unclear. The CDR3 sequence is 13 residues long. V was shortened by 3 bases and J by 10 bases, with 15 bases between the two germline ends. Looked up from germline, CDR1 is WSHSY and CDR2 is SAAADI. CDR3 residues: CASSDYRTEGAFF. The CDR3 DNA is TGCGCCAGCAGTGACTATAGAACAGAAGGAGCTTTCTTT.